These 19 T cell receptor beta chains share one sample of origin, sequenced in a study of blood T cells in healthy people across ages. Through a sample-barcoded 5' primer and a J-beta primer mix, a second PCR was run for roughly 7 to 12 cycles. TCRdb analysed the 5' RACE reads with MiXCR anew, one entry per CDR3 protein. The sample records about 1,000,000 distinct CDR3 sequences, 45% being singletons. Sequenced: blood. Receptors originate from a woman in her fifties or sixties in good health.

This sequence joins TRBV27 and TRBJ2-7, with D perhaps being TRBD1 or TRBD2 (6 bases each). Germline V gives CDR1 MNHEY, CDR2 SMNVEV (reference sequence). This CDR3 is built from 15 residues. Trimming took 2 bases from V and 3 from J, leaving 14 bases between them. The CDR3 here is CASSLGGGRDYEQYF. Written as DNA, the CDR3 is TGTGCCAGCAGTTTAGGAGGGGGGCGCGACTACGAGCAGTACTTC.

This sequence joins TRBV20-1 and TRBJ2-3; no definite D call. The CDR3 is 14 amino acids. The V gene's germline CDR1 is DFQATT and CDR2 SNEGSKA (reference sequence). The germline V and J ends were trimmed by 6 bases and 2 bases, with 15 bases remaining between them. The CDR3 DNA is TGCAGTGCAAAGGCCGTCGGAAACACAGATACGCAGTATTTT. Translated, it gives CSAKAVGNTDTQYF.

The chain couples TRBV13 to TRBJ2-5, with 11 bases matching TRBD2. CDR1 and CDR2 (germline): PRHDT, FYEKMQ (reference sequence). After removal of 5 bases from V and 7 bases from J, the junction contained 9 bases not matched to a gene. The CDR3 consists of 15 residues. The CDR3 nucleotides read TGTGCCAGCAGCCAGATAGCGGGAGGGTTTGGGACCCAGTACTTC. Protein: CASSQIAGGFGTQYF.

This chain uses TRBV2 with TRBJ2-3, with 8 positions matching TRBD1. The CDR3 is made up of 16 amino acids. CDR1 is SNHLY and CDR2 is FYNNEI in the germline V gene. Trimming cost V 7 bases and J 3 bases; bases outside gene matches: 12. CDR3 sequence: CASKALQGVKTDTQYF. DNA of the CDR3: TGTGCCAGCAAGGCCTTACAGGGGGTGAAGACAGATACGCAGTATTTT.

The CDR3 nucleotides are TGCAGTGGGACTAGCGGGAGGGGCTCCGGAATTTATCAGTTCTTC. This codes for CSGTSGRGSGIYQFF. V and J are TRBV20-1 and TRBJ2-1; 15 bases are a match to TRBD2. This CDR3 has 15 residues. Germline V lookup: CDR1 DFQATT, CDR2 SNEGSKA (reference sequence). Trimming at V came to 7 bases and at J to 13 bases, leaving 14 bases not matched to a gene.

The J gene is TRBJ2-1, the V gene TRBV5-1, with 9 bases matching TRBD2. The CDR3 length is 16 residues. Trimming cost V 0 bases and J 6 bases; bases outside gene matches: 7. CDR1 and CDR2 (germline): SGHRS, YFSETQ. The CDR3 loop reads CASSLASGAGGNEQFF. The CDR3 DNA is TGCGCCAGCAGCTTGGCAAGCGGAGCGGGAGGCAATGAGCAGTTCTTC.

This clonotype occurred a few times. In DNA form, the CDR3 reads TGTGCCAGCAGTAAAGACAGGGGTTATGAAAAACTGTTTTTT. Residues: CASSKDRGYEKLFF. This chain joins TRBV2 and TRBJ1-4, with 8 bases that match TRBD1. The CDR3 runs to 14 residues. The germline gives CDR1 SNHLY, CDR2 FYNNEI. The V gene end was trimmed by 5 bases and the J gene end by 6 bases; junction bases not matched to a gene: 5.

Points on this clonotype: One end of the junction does not line up with germline, which may come from a read error. The V call is TRBV10-3, the J call TRBJ2-1; a possible D gene is TRBD2 (5 bases). The CDR3 runs to 15 residues. From germline, CDR1 is ENHRY and CDR2 SYGVKD. The CDR3 reads CAIGEPSGSYNEQFF. For the CDR3, the DNA is TGTGCCATCGGTGAGCCGAGCGGCTCCTACAATGAGCAGTTCTTC.

The V and J genes are TRBV6-6 and TRBJ2-1; no clear D gene. This CDR3 comprises 13 residues. V lost 3 bases and J 3 bases, leaving 6 bases between the germline ends. The germline CDR1 and CDR2 sequences are MNHNY and SVGAGI (reference sequence). The DNA of the CDR3 is TGTGCCAGCAGTTATTATATCTACAATGAGCAGTTCTTC. As protein: CASSYYIYNEQFF.

The gene calls are TRBV7-6 and TRBJ2-5; 7 nucleotides line up with TRBD2. The CDR3 length is 17 residues. Germline V gives CDR1 SGHVS, CDR2 FNYEAQ. The J segment lost 3 bases and the V segment lost 4 bases, leaving 14 bases of the junction unmatched. The CDR3 loop reads CASSWTGTTLSKETQYF. In DNA form, the CDR3 reads TGTGCCAGCAGCTGGACCGGGACTACACTCAGTAAAGAGACCCAGTACTTC.

This chain joins TRBV4-1 and TRBJ1-2; TRBD1 agrees at 8 bases. Germline V gene lookup returns CDR1 MGHRA and CDR2 YSYEKL. There are 15 residues in the CDR3. J gave up 7 bases and V 0 bases, and 7 bases lay outside the gene matches. The CDR3 reads CASSQEGRGQAGYTF. The CDR3 nucleotides read TGCGCCAGCAGCCAAGAAGGCAGGGGGCAAGCTGGCTACACCTTC.

The chain links TRBV3-1 to TRBJ2-7; 7 bases fit TRBD1. Germline V gene sequence: CDR1 LGHDT, CDR2 YNNKEL (reference sequence). Trimming took 7 bases from V and 1 from J; bases not matched to a gene: 7. The CDR3 spans 14 residues. The CDR3 DNA reads TGTGCCAGCAAACAGGGGCACTCGTCCTACGAGCAGTACTTC. Protein product: CASKQGHSSYEQYF.

There are many counts of this clonotype. The gene calls are TRBV20-1 and TRBJ2-5, with TRBD2 matching over 9 bases. CDR1 DFQATT and CDR2 SNEGSKA come from the germline V gene (reference sequence). With V trimmed by 5 bases and J by 3 bases, 1 base remained unmatched. The CDR3 has 12 residues. CDR3 residues: CSALAGKETQYF. The CDR3 DNA follows: TGCAGTGCTCTAGCGGGAAAAGAGACCCAGTACTTC.

As for this clonotype: A much larger clone is a single base away; this may be a read error. This chain uses TRBV7-2 with TRBJ2-7; possibly TRBD2 for D (6 bases). The DNA end lines up better with TRBJ2-5; the J call may be wrong. The V gene's germline CDR1 is SGHTA and CDR2 FQGNSA. The CDR3 runs to 13 residues. DNA of the CDR3: TGTGCCAGCAGCAGAAGGGTGGAGGGGACCCAGTACTTC. Encoded protein: CASSRRVEGTQYF.

This clonotype was recorded a few times. The rearrangement uses TRBV15 and TRBJ2-3; 7 bases are a match to TRBD2. The CDR3 is made up of 15 amino acids. Germline V gene lookup returns CDR1 LNHNV and CDR2 YYDKDF (reference sequence). The V and J ends lost 0 bases and 8 bases, in that order; junction bases with no gene match: 8. DNA for the CDR3: TGTGCCACCAGCAGAGATCTGTCGTCGGGGGGTACGCAGTATTTT. Amino acid sequence: CATSRDLSSGGTQYF. Supplemented by reference TRBV15 and TRBJ2-3, the full variable domain reads DAMVIQNPRYQVTQFGKPVTLSCSQTLNHNVMYWYQQKSSQAPKLLFHYYDKDFNNEADTPDNFQSRRPNTSFCFLDIRSPGLGDTAMYLCATSRDLSSGGTQYFGPGTRLTVL.

This chain uses TRBV27 with TRBJ1-5; tentatively, D is TRBD1 (6 bases). V shed 4 bases and J shed 7 bases, with 11 bases lying between them. The CDR3 is 13 residues long. CDR1 is MNHEY, CDR2 SMNVEV, per germline (reference sequence). CDR3 loop: CASSSGARQPQHF. The DNA of the CDR3 is TGTGCCAGCAGTTCGGGGGCGCGGCAGCCCCAGCATTTT.

V is TRBV9 and J is TRBJ2-4, with D perhaps matching TRBD1 (5 bases). The J call may be wrong; the DNA end is better matched by TRBJ2-7. Germline CDR1 and CDR2: SGDLS and YYNGEE. The CDR3 length is 15 residues. CDR3 nucleotides: TGTGCCAGCAGCGTAGGAACAGGAAGGTCCTACGAGCAGTACTTC. Its translation is CASSVGTGRSYEQYF.

This chain links TRBV11-2 with TRBJ2-7, with 7 bases matching TRBD1. J was trimmed by 2 bases and V by 7 bases; bases with no gene match: 17. The CDR3 contains 17 residues. Germline CDR1 reads SGHAT; CDR2 reads FQNNGV. The CDR3 nucleotides are TGTGCCAGCACAACGGTTCTAGGGGGCTGGGGAACCTACGAGCAGTACTTC. Residues: CASTTVLGGWGTYEQYF.

This clonotype has just a few counts. The rearrangement links TRBV27 to TRBJ2-1, with D hard to call. There are 13 residues in the CDR3. Trimming left V 3 bases short and J 5 bases short, with 8 bases between. Germline V gives CDR1 MNHEY, CDR2 SMNVEV (reference sequence). The CDR3 here is CASSFIQNNEQFF. CDR3 bases: TGTGCCAGCAGTTTCATCCAGAACAATGAGCAGTTCTTC.